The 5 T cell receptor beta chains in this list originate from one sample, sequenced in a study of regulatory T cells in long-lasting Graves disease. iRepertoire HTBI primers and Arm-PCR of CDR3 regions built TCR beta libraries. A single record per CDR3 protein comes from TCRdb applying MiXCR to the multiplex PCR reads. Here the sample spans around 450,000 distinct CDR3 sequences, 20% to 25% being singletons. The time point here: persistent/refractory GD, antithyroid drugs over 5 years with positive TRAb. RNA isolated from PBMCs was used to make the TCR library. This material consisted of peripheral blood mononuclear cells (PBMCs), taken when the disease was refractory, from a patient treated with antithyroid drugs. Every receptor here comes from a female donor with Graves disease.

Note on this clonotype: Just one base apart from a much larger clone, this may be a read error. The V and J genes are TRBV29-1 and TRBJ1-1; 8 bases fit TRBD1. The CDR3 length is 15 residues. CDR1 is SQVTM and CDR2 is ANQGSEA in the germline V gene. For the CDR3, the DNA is TGCAGCGTCACGGAACAGGGGGGAAGGTACACTGGAGCTTTCTTT. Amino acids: CSVTEQGGRYTGAFF.

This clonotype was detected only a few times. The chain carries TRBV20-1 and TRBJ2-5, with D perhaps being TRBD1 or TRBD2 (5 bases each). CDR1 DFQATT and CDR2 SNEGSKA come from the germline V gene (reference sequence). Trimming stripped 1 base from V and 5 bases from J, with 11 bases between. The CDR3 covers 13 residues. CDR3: CSARVGERETQYF. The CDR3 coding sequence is TGCAGTGCTAGAGTGGGGGAGCGGGAGACCCAGTACTTC.

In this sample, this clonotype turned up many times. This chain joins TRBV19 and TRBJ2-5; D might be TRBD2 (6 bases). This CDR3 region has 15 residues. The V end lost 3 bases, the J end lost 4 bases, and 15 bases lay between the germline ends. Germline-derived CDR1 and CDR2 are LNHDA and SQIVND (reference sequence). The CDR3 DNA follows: TGTGCCAGTAGTATGTCCCTCCAGGGAGGAGAGACCCAGTACTTC. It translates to CASSMSLQGGETQYF.

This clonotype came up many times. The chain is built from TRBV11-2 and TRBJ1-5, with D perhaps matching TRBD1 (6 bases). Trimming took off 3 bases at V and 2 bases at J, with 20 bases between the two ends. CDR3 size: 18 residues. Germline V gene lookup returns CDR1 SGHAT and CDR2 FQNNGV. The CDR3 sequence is CASSFGGAYVIRNQPQHF. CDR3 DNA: TGTGCCAGCAGCTTCGGGGGCGCGTATGTAATTCGCAATCAGCCCCAGCATTTT.

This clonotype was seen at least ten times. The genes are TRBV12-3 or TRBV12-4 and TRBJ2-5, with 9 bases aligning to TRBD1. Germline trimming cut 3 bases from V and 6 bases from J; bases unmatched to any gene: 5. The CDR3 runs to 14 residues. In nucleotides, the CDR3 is TGTGCCAGCAGTTTTCGACAGGGGGAAAAGACCCAGTACTTC. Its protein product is CASSFRQGEKTQYF.